The rows below give T cell receptor beta chains drawn from one sample of a study of cytomegalovirus exposure and HLA in healthy donors. The protocol was immunoSEQ multiplex PCR, while the TCRdb copy is restricted to in-frame clones and leaves out a portion. This table holds about 130,000 clones, 78% found once. Sequenced input: PBMCs. The receptors here all came from a woman between 40 and 50 years old in good health and CMV-seronegative. Both conserved end residues are part of each CDR3. The order of the fields is clone size, J gene, V gene, D gene, CDR3 protein, CDR3 DNA. D genes are given only for firm matches. Expanded clones are given a class, and other clones once, few, many or no size at all.

.	TRBJ2-1	TRBV6-5	TRBD1	CASSSFFGTGNNEQFF	TGTGCCAGCAGTTCCTTCTTCGGGACAGGGAACAATGAGCAGTTCTTC
.	TRBJ1-2	TRBV29-1	TRBD1	CSVLQGDGYTF	TGCAGCGTCCTACAGGGGGATGGCTACACCTTC
.	TRBJ1-1	TRBV2	TRBD1	CASGQGFGAFF	TGTGCCAGCGGACAGGGGTTCGGAGCTTTCTTT
.	TRBJ1-1	TRBV5-6	.	CASSLAGFGEAFF	TGTGCCAGCAGCTTGGCAGGGTTTGGTGAAGCTTTCTTT
.	TRBJ1-1	TRBV6-5	.	CASSGDFSNTEAFF	TGTGCCAGCAGCGGGGACTTTTCGAACACTGAAGCTTTCTTT
once	TRBJ2-7	TRBV6-5	.	CASSRVLGPYEQYF	TGTGCCAGCAGCAGGGTCCTGGGCCCCTACGAGCAGTACTTC
.	TRBJ1-1	TRBV29-1	TRBD1	CSVDPGTGVGTEAFF	TGCAGCGTTGATCCGGGGACAGGGGTCGGAACTGAAGCTTTCTTT
.	TRBJ1-6	TRBV11-2	TRBD1	CATGGSPLHF	TGTGCTACAGGGGGGTCACCCCTCCACTTT
once	TRBJ2-3	TRBV7-3	TRBD2	CASSSTFTRGGFPPDTQYF	TGTGCCAGCAGCTCCACGTTTACCCGGGGGGGTTTCCCCCCAGATACGCAGTATTTT
.	TRBJ2-1	TRBV6-4	TRBD2	CASSRGLAGEQFF	TGTGCCAGCAGTAGGGGACTAGCGGGAGAGCAGTTCTTC
.	TRBJ2-7	TRBV7-6	.	CASSIGAGNEQYF	TGTGCCAGCAGCATAGGGGCGGGGAACGAGCAGTACTTC
few	TRBJ2-7	TRBV5-1	TRBD2	CASSVSGISYEQYF	TGCGCCAGCAGTGTTAGCGGGATCTCCTACGAGCAGTACTTC
.	TRBJ2-3	TRBV11-2	.	CASSSLRVRAADTQYF	TGTGCCAGCAGCTCCCTGCGGGTTCGGGCCGCAGATACGCAGTATTTT
.	TRBJ1-6	TRBV5-6	TRBD1	CASSVDRGPYNSPLHF	TGTGCCAGCAGCGTAGACAGGGGGCCTTATAATTCACCCCTCCACTTT
few	TRBJ2-3	TRBV15	.	CATSRDRREGTDTQYF	TGTGCCACCAGCAGAGATCGGAGGGAAGGCACAGATACGCAGTATTTT
.	TRBJ1-2	TRBV27	.	CASSPPGVYGYTF	TGTGCCAGCAGTCCCCCGGGAGTCTATGGCTACACCTTC
once	TRBJ1-1	TRBV30	TRBD1	CAWKTGERNTEAFF	TGTGCCTGGAAGACAGGGGAGAGGAACACTGAAGCTTTCTTT
.	TRBJ1-5	TRBV30	TRBD1	CAWSRDRKYQPQHF	TGTGCCTGGTCCCGGGACAGAAAATATCAGCCCCAGCATTTT
few	TRBJ2-3	TRBV19	TRBD1	CASRSGTGGVNTQYF	TGTGCCAGTAGATCCGGGACAGGGGGAGTAAATACGCAGTATTTT
.	TRBJ2-1	TRBV7-8	TRBD2	CASSLASGAGGHNEQFF	TGTGCCAGCAGCTTAGCATCGGGGGCGGGAGGGCACAATGAGCAGTTCTTC
few	TRBJ1-1	TRBV29-1	.	CSVAQVMNTEAFF	TGCAGCGTTGCACAGGTAATGAACACTGAAGCTTTCTTT
.	TRBJ1-2	TRBV29-1	.	CSVDPANYGYTF	TGCAGCGTTGATCCGGCTAACTATGGCTACACCTTC